These 27 T cell receptor beta chains came from one sample sequenced in a study of control samples from healthy donors and cancer patients. Method: immunoSEQ multiplex PCR; TCRdb's copy keeps in-frame clones and lacks some. The top ten hold approximately 14% of the sample, which has 110,000 to 150,000 clones, approximately 94% seen once. Material: blood. The receptor source for this set is a man in his forties or fifties in good health.

The J gene is TRBJ1-5, the V gene TRBV7-9; D gene uncertain. The ends were cut back, 1 base at V and 5 bases at J, with 9 bases in the middle. In germline, CDR1 is SEHNR, CDR2 FQNEAQ (reference sequence). The CDR3 sequence is 14 residues long. The CDR3 nucleotides are TGTGCCAGCAGCTTAGGTCCTGGATATCAGCCCCAGCATTTT. Amino acids: CASSLGPGYQPQHF.

V usage is TRBV4-1 and J usage is TRBJ1-3; possible D gene TRBD1, 5 bases. Germline CDR1 MGHRA, CDR2 YSYEKL. The CDR3 length is 15 residues. The V gene lost 1 base and the J gene lost 0 bases, with 7 bases spanning the gap. CDR3 loop: CASSQGQGSGNTIYF. CDR3 DNA sequence: TGCGCCAGCAGCCAAGGGCAGGGCTCTGGAAACACCATATATTTT.

The chain joins TRBV5-4 to TRBJ2-3, with D possibly TRBD2 on 5 matching bases. Germline CDR1 SGHNT, CDR2 YYREEE (reference sequence). Between the trimmed V and J ends, which lost 3 bases and 0 bases, there was a span of 11 bases. The CDR3 consists of 15 residues. The CDR3, as DNA: TGTGCCAGCAGCTATGATGGCGGGAGCACAGATACGCAGTATTTT. Translated, it gives CASSYDGGSTDTQYF.

The chain joins TRBV7-3 to TRBJ2-3; TRBD2 aligns across 8 bases. Germline loops: CDR1 SGHTA, CDR2 FQGTGA. The CDR3 sequence is 15 residues long. Unmatched junction bases numbered 10, after V lost 5 bases and J lost 6 bases. The CDR3 DNA follows: TGTGCCAGCAGCCCAGGTCCTAGCGGGCGGGATACGCAGTATTTT. This sequence encodes CASSPGPSGRDTQYF.

This rearrangement joins TRBV6-1 to TRBJ1-2; D not certain. CDR1 is MNHNS and CDR2 is SASEGT in the germline V gene. There are 13 residues in the CDR3. Trimming cost V 1 base and J 5 bases, with 8 bases left between them. In nucleotides, the CDR3 is TGTGCCAGCAGTGAAGAAAGAGGGTATGGCTACACCTTC. Translated, it gives CASSEERGYGYTF.

This chain connects TRBV5-1 to TRBJ2-1, with D tentatively TRBD1 or TRBD2 (5 bases each). The V gene lost 0 bases and the J gene lost 6 bases, with 13 bases spanning the gap. CDR1 is SGHRS and CDR2 is YFSETQ in the germline V gene. This CDR3 comprises 15 residues. CDR3 DNA sequence: TGCGCCAGCAGCTTGGCCCTCGGGGCTCTCAATGAGCAGTTCTTC. As protein: CASSLALGALNEQFF.

The V call is TRBV29-1, the J call TRBJ2-7, with 8 positions matching TRBD1. The ends lost 6 bases at V and 0 bases at J; junction bases unmatched: 10. This CDR3 spans 15 amino acids. Germline lookup yields CDR1 SQVTM and CDR2 ANQGSEA. The CDR3 spells CSVAGQVGSSYEQYF. CDR3 coding DNA: TGCAGCGTCGCGGGACAGGTGGGAAGCTCCTACGAGCAGTACTTC.

V usage is TRBV28 and J usage is TRBJ1-2; the D is unclear. There are 11 residues in the CDR3. Germline-derived CDR1 and CDR2 are MDHEN and SYDVKM. V was trimmed by 5 bases and J by 7 bases, leaving 8 bases between them. Written as DNA, the CDR3 is TGTGCCAGCAGTCTTAATGGTGGCTACACCTTC. Translated: CASSLNGGYTF.

The gene calls are TRBV10-2 and TRBJ2-3; maybe TRBD1 (5 bases). V was cut by 3 bases and J by 5 bases, with 18 bases left in between. In germline, CDR1 is WSHSY, CDR2 SAAADI. This CDR3 has 16 amino acids. The CDR3 nucleotides are TGCGCCAGCAGTGATCCGACAGAAGGCCTGCTAGATACGCAGTATTTT. It is translated as CASSDPTEGLLDTQYF.

The chain employs TRBV5-1 and TRBJ1-4; the match to TRBD1 covers 8 bases. This CDR3 has 15 amino acids. The V gene end was trimmed by 4 bases and the J gene end by 3 bases; junction bases not matched to a gene: 5. CDR1 is SGHRS and CDR2 is YFSETQ in the germline V gene. The CDR3: CASSVWGQANEKLFF. CDR3 coding DNA: TGCGCCAGCAGCGTATGGGGACAGGCTAATGAAAAACTGTTTTTT.

This clone was seen only once. The chain is built from TRBV19 and TRBJ2-1; 7 bases line up with TRBD1. CDR3 length: 14 residues. Germline CDR1 LNHDA, CDR2 SQIVND (reference sequence). Trimming at V came to 7 bases and at J to 1 base, leaving 4 bases not matched to a gene. As DNA, the CDR3 is TGTGCCAGTATGGCAGGGGGTTCCTACAATGAGCAGTTCTTC. As protein: CASMAGGSYNEQFF.

The CDR3 nucleotides read TGTGCCAGCAGCGGGGCAGGGTACAATGAGCAGTTCTTC. Translating it yields CASSGAGYNEQFF. This chain uses TRBV5-5 with TRBJ2-1; perhaps TRBD1 as D (5 bases). V was cut by 4 bases and J by 4 bases, with 9 bases left in between. Germline assignment: CDR1 SGHKS and CDR2 YYEKEE (reference sequence). This CDR3 is 13 amino acids long.

The chain links TRBV5-1 to TRBJ1-1; D not resolved. Trimming cost V 0 bases and J 1 base, with 10 bases left between them. The CDR3 extends over 15 amino acids. CDR1 is SGHRS, CDR2 YFSETQ, per germline. CDR3 DNA: TGCGCCAGCAGCTTGGGGGTCACTACGAACACTGAAGCTTTCTTT. Its protein is CASSLGVTTNTEAFF.

The chain employs TRBV5-5 and TRBJ2-6; D is uncertain. Germline CDR1 SGHKS, CDR2 YYEKEE (reference sequence). The CDR3 sequence is 16 residues long. The germline V and J ends were trimmed by 0 bases and 0 bases, with 7 bases remaining between them. This CDR3 is CASSLVESSGANVLTF. The CDR3 DNA reads TGTGCCAGCAGCTTGGTGGAAAGCTCTGGGGCCAACGTCCTGACTTTC.

The chain carries TRBV5-1 and TRBJ1-2; 7 bases fit TRBD1. The germline V gene encodes CDR1 SGHRS and CDR2 YFSETQ. This CDR3 contains 16 residues. V was clipped by 0 bases and J by 3 bases; unmatched bases: 8. In DNA form, the CDR3 reads TGCGCCAGCAGCTTGGTGCGCCAGGGGGGATACTATGGCTACACCTTC. It translates to CASSLVRQGGYYGYTF.

J is TRBJ1-3 and V is TRBV9; D is unresolved. CDR3 length equals 15 residues. Trimming cost V 4 bases and J 0 bases, with 11 bases left between them. Looked up from germline, CDR1 is SGDLS and CDR2 is YYNGEE. For the CDR3, the DNA is TGTGCCAGCAGCCCTCAATCCTCCTCTGGAAACACCATATATTTT. It encodes CASSPQSSSGNTIYF. The complete variable domain, with remaining parts taken from reference TRBV9 and TRBJ1-3, reads DSGVTQTPKHLITATGQRVTLRCSPRSGDLSVYWYQQSLDQGLQFLIQYYNGEERAKGNILERFSAQQFPDLHSELNLSSLELGDSALYFCASSPQSSSGNTIYFGEGSWLTVV.

The gene calls are TRBV24-1 and TRBJ1-2, with TRBD1 matching 7 bases. The V segment lost 7 bases and the J segment 8 bases; nucleotides outside the gene matches: 9. This CDR3 spans 13 amino acids. CDR1 and CDR2 from the germline V gene are KGHDR and SFDVKD. The DNA of the CDR3 is TGTGCCACCAGCCGCGGGACAGCCGAAGGCTACACCTTC. This codes for CATSRGTAEGYTF.

The rearrangement links TRBV5-1 to TRBJ2-7; 7 nucleotides line up with TRBD1. There are 15 residues in the CDR3. J lost 0 bases, V lost 4 bases, and 7 bases had no gene match. Germline V gene lookup returns CDR1 SGHRS and CDR2 YFSETQ. CDR3 loop: CASSTWTGSSYEQYF. CDR3 nucleotides: TGCGCCAGCAGCACTTGGACAGGAAGCTCCTACGAGCAGTACTTC.

The CDR3 loop reads CASRQDNFNEKLFF. CDR3 sequence (DNA): TGTGCCAGCAGACAGGACAACTTTAATGAAAAACTGTTTTTT. The rearrangement links TRBV6-5 to TRBJ1-4, with D tentatively TRBD1 (5 bases). There are 14 residues in the CDR3. V lost 6 bases, J lost 4 bases, and 12 bases lay in between. Looked up from germline, CDR1 is MNHEY and CDR2 is SVGAGI.

V usage is TRBV9 and J usage is TRBJ2-5; D might be TRBD1 or TRBD2, each matching 5 bases. V lost 2 bases and J 5 bases, leaving 13 bases between the germline ends. CDR3 length: 14 amino acids. Germline loops: CDR1 SGDLS, CDR2 YYNGEE. The CDR3, as DNA: TGTGCCAGCAGCGTTGCAGGGAGAGGGGAGACCCAGTACTTC. It yields the protein CASSVAGRGETQYF.

The chain couples TRBV6-5 to TRBJ2-7; perhaps D is TRBD1 or TRBD2 (6 bases each). The ends were cut back, 8 bases at V and 1 base at J, with 15 bases in the middle. The CDR3 has 14 residues. In germline, CDR1 is MNHEY, CDR2 SVGAGI. The CDR3: CASLKGGTSYEQYF. CDR3 bases: TGTGCCAGCCTGAAAGGGGGGACTTCCTACGAGCAGTACTTC.

The V gene is TRBV12-3 or TRBV12-4, the J gene TRBJ1-2; D uncertain. The CDR3 runs to 12 residues. The V end was cut by 3 bases, the J end by 10 bases, with 12 bases between. The CDR3 DNA follows: TGTGCCAGCAGTTTGCGTCGAAGGGACTACACCTTC. Residues: CASSLRRRDYTF.

The J gene is TRBJ1-1, the V gene TRBV13; D is perhaps TRBD1 (6 bases). The V and J ends lost 0 bases and 0 bases respectively, with 8 bases between them. CDR1 is PRHDT, CDR2 FYEKMQ, per germline (reference sequence). The CDR3 loop spans 15 amino acids. The CDR3 coding sequence is TGTGCCAGCAGCTTAGGCCCAGGGGTGAACACTGAAGCTTTCTTT. Its protein product is CASSLGPGVNTEAFF.

The rearrangement uses TRBV28 and TRBJ1-2; a possible D gene is TRBD1 (6 bases). CDR3 size: 14 residues. V was clipped by 2 bases and J by 5 bases, with 12 bases between them. Germline CDR1 reads MDHEN; CDR2 reads SYDVKM. CDR3 nucleotides: TGTGCCAGCAGTTTACGGGGACACGCTTATGGCTACACCTTC. It specifies CASSLRGHAYGYTF.

The chain uses TRBV9 and TRBJ2-2; tentatively, D is TRBD1 (6 bases). CDR3 length: 15 amino acids. Germline loops: CDR1 SGDLS, CDR2 YYNGEE. V was trimmed by 2 bases and J by 1 base, leaving 9 bases between them. DNA for the CDR3: TGTGCCAGCAGCGTCTGGACAGTGAACACCGGGGAGCTGTTTTTT. This translates into CASSVWTVNTGELFF.

Of note for this clone: Other nucleotide sequences in the sample specify the same CDR3. The V call is TRBV6-5, the J call TRBJ1-5, with D unclear. The V end lost 5 bases, the J end lost 5 bases, and 10 bases lay between the germline ends. CDR1 is MNHEY, CDR2 SVGAGI, per germline. This CDR3 is 13 amino acids long. CDR3 loop: CASSLDGYQPQHF. The CDR3 DNA reads TGTGCCAGCAGTCTCGACGGTTATCAGCCCCAGCATTTT.

In DNA, the CDR3 is TGTGCCAGCAGCTTTGGAACGGGGAATCAGCCCCAGCATTTT. As protein: CASSFGTGNQPQHF. The chain couples TRBV13 to TRBJ1-5; no clear D gene. The CDR3 has 14 amino acids. Looked up from germline, CDR1 is PRHDT and CDR2 is FYEKMQ (reference sequence). V dropped 3 bases and J dropped 4 bases, with 10 bases sitting between them.